The 30 T cell receptor beta chains reported below all come from one sample, sequenced in a study of metastatic and nonmetastatic thyroid tumors. Treatment of any kind had been given to no patient before thyroid surgery. MiXCR reprocessed the PCR reads for TCRdb. The sample records some 40,000 clones, approximately 20% being singletons. Sequenced material: blood. The receptors were sampled from a female donor with papillary thyroid cancer or a benign thyroid nodule (not recorded which). Some clones in this sample may be carry-over from other donors' samples.

The J gene is TRBJ2-5, the V gene TRBV6-2 or TRBV6-3; D is uncertain. Germline V gene sequence: CDR1 MNHEY, CDR2 SVGEGT. Trimming removed 6 bases from V and 5 bases from J, with 13 bases in between. This CDR3 has 13 amino acids. CDR3 sequence reads: CASRPFHGETQYF. The CDR3 DNA reads as TGTGCCAGCAGACCCTTTCATGGGGAGACCCAGTACTTC.

The rearrangement joins TRBV6-2 or TRBV6-3 to TRBJ2-7; 8 positions match TRBD2. Germline lookup yields CDR1 MNHEY and CDR2 SVGEGT. After removal of 5 bases from V and 3 bases from J, the junction contained 3 bases not matched to a gene. The CDR3 has 13 amino acids. CDR3 coding DNA: TGTGCCAGCAGTGGGACTAGAGGCTACGAGCAGTACTTC. Amino acids: CASSGTRGYEQYF.

This clone was observed at least ten times. This rearrangement joins TRBV28 to TRBJ2-2; 10 bases align to TRBD2. The germline CDR1 and CDR2 sequences are MDHEN and SYDVKM. The ends lost 8 bases at V and 5 bases at J; junction bases unmatched: 5. This CDR3 has 14 amino acids. Written as DNA, the CDR3 is TGTGCCAGCCGGCAGACTAGCGGGACCGGGGAGCTGTTTTTT. The encoded protein is CASRQTSGTGELFF.

This clone was seen at least ten times. The rearrangement uses TRBV28 and TRBJ1-2; D call uncertain. The germline V and J ends were trimmed by 3 bases and 2 bases, with 10 bases remaining between them. The CDR3 is 14 residues long. The germline V gene has CDR1 MDHEN and CDR2 SYDVKM. CDR3 nucleotide sequence: TGTGCCAGCAGTTTCCCCGGCGGAAACTATGGCTACACCTTC. Its translation: CASSFPGGNYGYTF.

In the case of this clone: A much larger clone differs by one base, so this may be a read error. The rearrangement links TRBV20-1 to TRBJ2-1; TRBD2 matches 8 bases. Germline CDR1 is DFQATT and CDR2 is SNEGSKA (reference sequence). Trimming at V came to 6 bases and at J to 9 bases, leaving 16 bases not matched to a gene. The CDR3 spans 15 residues. The CDR3 protein is CSAAGSGRPYGEQFF. The CDR3, as DNA: TGCAGTGCCGCCGGGAGCGGGAGACCCTACGGTGAGCAGTTCTTC.

This clone was observed at least ten times. The chain has TRBV19 and TRBJ2-5; 8 nucleotides line up with TRBD2. V lost 9 bases to trimming and J lost 2 bases; unmatched junction nucleotides: 14. Germline-derived CDR1 and CDR2 are LNHDA and SQIVND (reference sequence). The CDR3 consists of 16 residues. DNA of the CDR3: TGTGCCAGCGCTAGAGGGTTCACTAGCGGTCAAGAGACCCAGTACTTC. This gives the protein CASARGFTSGQETQYF.

This clone was observed at least ten times. The chain carries TRBV27 and TRBJ2-1, with D possibly matching TRBD1 (6 bases). The germline gives CDR1 MNHEY, CDR2 SMNVEV (reference sequence). V shed 7 bases and J shed 4 bases, with 14 bases lying between them. The CDR3 runs 14 residues. CDR3 in DNA: TGTGCCAGCACGAGCGGACAGAATTACAATGAGCAGTTCTTC. Encoded protein: CASTSGQNYNEQFF.

The V and J genes are TRBV7-2 and TRBJ1-6; D gene ambiguous. CDR1 and CDR2 from the germline V gene are SGHTA and FQGNSA. The CDR3 contains 13 residues. The V gene lost 3 bases and the J gene lost 10 bases, with 10 bases spanning the gap. Here the CDR3 DNA reads TGTGCCAGCAGCTTGGATGTGGGGTCACCCCTCCACTTT. Translating it yields CASSLDVGSPLHF.

This clone was counted a few times. The chain couples TRBV6-6 to TRBJ1-6; no definite D call. CDR3 size: 13 residues. V was shortened by 4 bases and J by 7 bases, with 8 bases between the two germline ends. Germline loops: CDR1 MNHNY, CDR2 SVGAGI (reference sequence). The DNA for the CDR3 is TGTGCCAGCAGTTCCTCCGACAATTCACCCCTCCACTTT. The encoded protein is CASSSSDNSPLHF.

This clone was recorded at least ten times. The chain joins TRBV6-4 to TRBJ2-3, with 15 bases identical to TRBD2. Germline CDR1 MRHNA, CDR2 SNTAGT. With V trimmed by 1 base and J by 5 bases, 4 bases remained unmatched. CDR3 length equals 17 residues. The chain's CDR3 is CASSDWTSGRGKDTQYF. For the CDR3, the DNA is TGTGCCAGCAGTGACTGGACTAGCGGGAGGGGAAAAGATACGCAGTATTTT.

The V gene is TRBV13, the J gene TRBJ1-4, with 10 bases lining up with TRBD1. The CDR3 is 18 residues long. The V gene end was trimmed by 5 bases and the J gene end by 11 bases; junction bases not matched to a gene: 20. Germline CDR1 and CDR2: PRHDT and FYEKMQ (reference sequence). CDR3: CASSPPGQGFAGARKLFF. The CDR3, as DNA: TGTGCCAGCAGCCCCCCGGGACAGGGGTTTGCAGGGGCAAGGAAACTGTTTTTT.

This clone was observed many times. The V gene is TRBV6-1, the J gene TRBJ1-6; D unclear. V lost 8 bases to trimming and J lost 7 bases, with 12 bases between them. The germline V gene encodes CDR1 MNHNS and CDR2 SASEGT. This CDR3 is built from 13 residues. The DNA for the CDR3 is TGTGCCAGCGGATTAGATGGGAATTCACCCCTCCACTTT. This encodes CASGLDGNSPLHF.

This clone has at least ten counts. The J gene is TRBJ2-1, the V gene TRBV5-1; either TRBD1 or TRBD2 may supply D (5 bases each). V gave up 0 bases and J gave up 7 bases, with 14 bases separating them. CDR1 is SGHRS, CDR2 YFSETQ, per germline. This CDR3 is 15 amino acids long. CDR3 in amino acids: CASSLELEGWNEQFF. CDR3 DNA sequence: TGCGCCAGCAGCTTGGAACTAGAGGGGTGGAATGAGCAGTTCTTC.

The chain employs TRBV11-1 and TRBJ2-3; D might be TRBD2 (6 bases). Trimming shortened V by 5 bases and J by 5 bases, and 20 bases separated the two germline ends. This CDR3 is 16 amino acids long. The germline V gene has CDR1 SGHAT and CDR2 FQDESV (reference sequence). The CDR3 DNA reads TGTGCCAGCAGCCCCCTTGGCGGGACTTCTAGAGATACGCAGTATTTT. Protein product: CASSPLGGTSRDTQYF.

The sample holds a few counts of this clone. The chain recombines TRBV4-1 with TRBJ2-1; D may be TRBD2 (6 bases). CDR3 length: 13 residues. V gave up 6 bases and J gave up 7 bases, with 13 bases separating them. Germline CDR1 is MGHRA and CDR2 is YSYEKL. The CDR3 DNA reads as TGCGCCAGCAGGCCAAAGAGCGGGAATGAGCAGTTCTTC. This gives the protein CASRPKSGNEQFF.

As concerns this clone: A much larger clonotype is one base distant, so this may be a read error. Other DNA sequences in the sample encode the same CDR3. The chain's CDR3 is CASSQEGGKETQYF. As DNA, the CDR3 is TGCGCCAGCAGCCAAGAGGGCGGGAAAGAGACCCAGTACTTC. The chain uses TRBV3-1 and TRBJ2-5; tentative D call: TRBD2 (6 bases). From germline, CDR1 is LGHDT and CDR2 YNNKEL (reference sequence). The CDR3 has 14 residues.

This clone was seen only a few times. CDR3 residues: CASSWGTEYGYTF. The CDR3, as DNA: TGTGCCAGCAGTTGGGGGACTGAGTATGGCTACACCTTC. The chain couples TRBV6-1 to TRBJ1-2; perhaps TRBD1 as D (5 bases). This CDR3 contains 13 residues. V was cut by 5 bases and J by 5 bases, with 12 bases left in between. From germline, CDR1 is MNHNS and CDR2 SASEGT.

This clone was counted many times. The chain has TRBV7-3 and TRBJ2-1, with 7 bases fitting TRBD2. V lost 8 bases, J lost 0 bases, and 4 bases stayed unmatched. Germline CDR1 and CDR2: SGHTA and FQGTGA. This CDR3 spans 14 amino acids. The CDR3 protein is CASPSGDSYNEQFF. As DNA, the CDR3 is TGTGCCAGCCCCAGCGGGGACTCCTACAATGAGCAGTTCTTC.

This clone was seen ten or more times. This chain uses TRBV20-1 with TRBJ2-3; the D gene is possibly TRBD1 (6 bases). The V gene's germline CDR1 is DFQATT and CDR2 SNEGSKA (reference sequence). V was trimmed by 5 bases and J by 2 bases, leaving 17 bases between them. This CDR3 comprises 15 residues. CDR3 amino acids: CSAPPRGLYTDTQYF. Here the CDR3 DNA reads TGCAGTGCTCCCCCCAGGGGCCTTTACACAGATACGCAGTATTTT.

This clone was found many times. This chain connects TRBV20-1 to TRBJ2-1; 9 positions agree with TRBD2. The CDR3 has 14 amino acids. Germline values: CDR1 DFQATT, CDR2 SNEGSKA (reference sequence). After removal of 5 bases from V and 6 bases from J, the junction contained 8 bases not matched to a gene. The CDR3 DNA reads as TGCAGTGCTGTTAAGCGGGAGGTTGGCAATGAGCAGTTCTTC. As protein: CSAVKREVGNEQFF.

This clone was detected many times. The rearrangement uses TRBV5-4 and TRBJ2-3; D possibly matches TRBD1 or TRBD2 (5 bases each). The V gene lost 0 bases and the J gene lost 5 bases, with 22 bases spanning the gap. Germline values: CDR1 SGHNT, CDR2 YYREEE (reference sequence). This CDR3 is 18 amino acids long. This chain's CDR3 is CASSLARAGDGTLDTQYF. CDR3 nucleotide sequence: TGTGCCAGCAGCTTGGCACGGGCCGGCGACGGGACGCTAGATACGCAGTATTTT.

The CDR3 loop is CASSFGDSPIFNEQFF. In DNA form, the CDR3 reads TGTGCCAGCAGTTTTGGGGACAGTCCGATCTTCAATGAGCAGTTCTTC. This chain uses TRBV28 with TRBJ2-1; 7 bases match TRBD1. The CDR3 covers 16 residues. The germline CDR1 and CDR2 sequences are MDHEN and SYDVKM. V was clipped by 3 bases and J by 6 bases; unmatched bases: 11.

Comment on this clone: One end of the junction fails to match germline, which may point to a read error. The chain combines TRBV29-1 with TRBJ2-7, with D possibly TRBD1 on 6 matching bases. The CDR3 has 14 residues. Germline V CDR1 and CDR2: SQVTM, ANQGSEA. CDR3 in amino acids: CSVEGRGPSYDQYF. The DNA of the CDR3 is TGCAGCGTTGAGGGCAGGGGACCCTCCTACGATCAGTACTTC.

By frequency in the sample, this clone is medium-sized (0.01 to 0.1%). The chain recombines TRBV6-5 with TRBJ2-7, with 9 bases fitting TRBD2. V was clipped by 0 bases and J by 5 bases; unmatched bases: 11. This CDR3 comprises 17 residues. Per the germline V gene, CDR1 is MNHEY and CDR2 is SVGAGI. The DNA for the CDR3 is TGTGCCAGCAGTTACTCCTCCTTAGCGGGAGTGCGCAACGAGCAGTACTTC. Amino acids: CASSYSSLAGVRNEQYF.

V and J are TRBV30 and TRBJ2-2; D might be TRBD1 or TRBD2, each matching 5 bases. Germline values: CDR1 GTSNPN, CDR2 SVGIG (reference sequence). The CDR3 totals 13 residues. V was pared by 4 bases and J by 4 bases, with 10 bases between. The CDR3 here is CAWTEGPTGELFF. The CDR3 coding sequence is TGTGCCTGGACCGAGGGGCCCACCGGGGAGCTGTTTTTT. Looking up the rest from reference TRBV30 and TRBJ2-2 gives the full variable domain: SQTIHQWPATLVQPVGSPLSLECTVEGTSNPNLYWYRQAAGRGLQLLFYSVGIGQISSEVPQNLSASRPQDRQFILSSKKLLLSDSGFYLCAWTEGPTGELFFGEGSRLTVL.

In this sample, this clone turned up many times. This chain uses TRBV5-1 with TRBJ2-1; 7 nucleotides align to TRBD2. Germline lookup yields CDR1 SGHRS and CDR2 YFSETQ. The CDR3 contains 16 residues. The trim removed 7 bases at V and 4 bases at J, leaving 14 bases unmatched. The CDR3 sequence: CASQPGSTSAYNEQFF. The CDR3 coding sequence is TGCGCCAGCCAGCCGGGGTCTACTAGCGCGTACAATGAGCAGTTCTTC.

A few counts support this clone. This sequence joins TRBV6-1 and TRBJ2-1; the match to TRBD2 covers 9 bases. V trimming: 3 bases; J trimming: 6 bases; junction bases outside the gene matches: 6. Germline CDR1 is MNHNS and CDR2 is SASEGT. The CDR3 totals 15 residues. CDR3 bases: TGTGCCAGCAGTGATGGAGCGGGAGGTGTCAATGAGCAGTTCTTC. Translating it yields CASSDGAGGVNEQFF.

This clone was recorded many times. The chain links TRBV5-1 to TRBJ2-1, with D possibly matching TRBD2 (6 bases). With 4 bases removed from V and 3 bases from J, the gap between germline ends came to 14 bases. Germline V gene data show CDR1 as SGHRS and CDR2 as YFSETQ. The CDR3 is made up of 15 amino acids. CDR3 residues: CASSPGLALYNEQFF. In nucleotides, the CDR3 is TGCGCCAGCAGCCCAGGGCTAGCGCTCTACAATGAGCAGTTCTTC. Supplemented by reference TRBV5-1 and TRBJ2-1, the full variable domain reads KAGVTQTPRYLIKTRGQQVTLSCSPISGHRSVSWYQQTPGQGLQFLFEYFSETQRNKGNFPGRFSGRQFSNSRSEMNVSTLELGDSALYLCASSPGLALYNEQFFGPGTRLTVL.

This clone showed up many times. V is TRBV25-1 and J is TRBJ2-3; the D gene is possibly TRBD1 (6 bases). This CDR3 is built from 17 residues. Trimming cost V 0 bases and J 0 bases, with 13 bases left between them. CDR1 and CDR2 (germline): MGHDK, SYGVNS. CDR3 coding DNA: TGTGCCAGCAGTGAATATCTCGGACAGTTTAGCACAGATACGCAGTATTTT. It encodes CASSEYLGQFSTDTQYF.

With respect to this clone: The junction does not match germline at one end; this may be a read error. Other DNA variants within this sample encode the same CDR3. CDR3 sequence reads: CASSIDPGDSGELFF. In DNA, the CDR3 is TGTGCAAGTAGTATAGACCCCGGGGATTCAGGGGAGCTGTTTTTT. The chain is built from TRBV19 and TRBJ2-2; tentative D call: TRBD2 (5 bases). There are 15 residues in the CDR3. CDR1 and CDR2 from the germline V gene are LNHDA and SQIVND (reference sequence).